A selection of T cell receptor beta chains follows, all from one sample in a study of T cells in localized non-small cell lung cancer. TCRdb keeps only in-frame clones here, not all; method: immunoSEQ multiplex PCR. The top ten clones hold around 4.1% of a sample with 25,000 to 30,000 clones, 82% of them seen once. The source material was peripheral blood, sampled before any cancer treatment. These receptors all come from a woman between 35 and 75 years old with stage I lung adenocarcinoma. Both conserved end residues are trimmed from each CDR3.

v_call: TRBV25-1
cdr3_aa: ASSAWGGGQREKLF

v_call: TRBV11-2
cdr3_aa: ASSRGVGYAEQY

v_call: TRBV18
cdr3_aa: ASSPQQGVTEAF

v_call: TRBV6-1
cdr3_aa: ASSELAYNEQF

v_call: TRBV7-9
cdr3_aa: ASTSDPVGETQY

v_call: TRBV4-3
cdr3_aa: ASSQETGTATWGGYGYT

v_call: TRBV18
cdr3_aa: ASSPGGSNYGYT

v_call: TRBV6-5
cdr3_aa: ASSYSMNTEAF

v_call: TRBV6-1
cdr3_aa: ASTSGLAVQETQY

v_call: TRBV9
cdr3_aa: ASSPPTGATAF

v_call: TRBV7-6
cdr3_aa: ASSLGDSGANVLT

v_call: TRBV12-5
cdr3_aa: ASGTGQGTDTQY

v_call: TRBV6-5
cdr3_aa: ASTLGGADTQY

v_call: TRBV14
cdr3_aa: ASSQARDLRTDTQY

v_call: TRBV5-1
cdr3_aa: ASSLRATRGETQY

v_call: TRBV27
cdr3_aa: ASSPGTTSSWQY

v_call: TRBV2
cdr3_aa: ASSEWSDTQY

v_call: TRBV18
cdr3_aa: ASSPESFLGANVLT

v_call: TRBV11-2
cdr3_aa: ASSLVGGNTEAF

v_call: TRBV25-1
cdr3_aa: ASSDYETSGQETQY

v_call: TRBV21-1
cdr3_aa: ASASLGGTDTQY

v_call: TRBV5-1
cdr3_aa: ASRTTQSYNSPLH

v_call: TRBV5-5
cdr3_aa: ASSYGENEKLF

v_call: TRBV6-5
cdr3_aa: ASSYSRKAF

v_call: TRBV6-5
cdr3_aa: ASSRLGAVLNEQY

v_call: TRBV11-2
cdr3_aa: ASSPGTSRGLGYT